One sample yielded the 9 T cell receptor beta chains listed below, sequenced in a study of cytomegalovirus exposure and HLA in healthy donors. It was with 60 Vbeta and 13 Jbeta primers that the PCR ran. Assay used: immunoSEQ multiplex PCR; TCRdb lists only in-frame clones, some missing. The sample consists of over 200,000 clones, about three quarters of them appearing once. The sample comprised PBMCs. The source is a woman aged 55-69 years in good health and CMV-seropositive.

To note about this clone: The sample has other DNA sequences that encode this CDR3 too. This chain connects TRBV6-1 to TRBJ2-7, with 7 bases that match TRBD2. Per germline, CDR1 MNHNS and CDR2 SASEGT. The CDR3 runs to 15 residues. J was trimmed by 0 bases and V by 6 bases; bases with no gene match: 8. The CDR3 loop reads CASRTLGGSSYEQYF. CDR3 DNA sequence: TGTGCCAGCAGGACCCTCGGGGGGAGCTCCTACGAGCAGTACTTC.

This clone was counted a few times. V gene TRBV25-1 combines with J gene TRBJ1-2, with D possibly being TRBD1 (5 bases). Germline V CDR1 and CDR2: MGHDK, SYGVNS. The CDR3 loop spans 14 amino acids. V dropped 6 bases and J dropped 5 bases, with 16 bases sitting between them. The CDR3 loop reads CASRMGGQGYGYTF. CDR3 in DNA: TGTGCCAGCAGGATGGGAGGGCAGGGATATGGCTACACCTTC.

J is TRBJ2-3 and V is TRBV4-1, with TRBD1 matching 9 bases. The CDR3 has 16 residues. Losses at the gene ends were 0 bases for V and 9 bases for J; bases not matched to a gene: 10. Looked up from germline, CDR1 is MGHRA and CDR2 is YSYEKL. CDR3 bases: TGCGCCAGCAGCCAAGATAGGGGACAGGGCGGGTTAACGCAGTATTTT. This codes for CASSQDRGQGGLTQYF.

Written as DNA, the CDR3 is TGCGCCAGCAGCTTGGAACCTAAGCTCGGGGAGCTGTTTTTT. Translating gives CASSLEPKLGELFF. This chain uses TRBV5-1 with TRBJ2-2; D is unresolved. Germline values: CDR1 SGHRS, CDR2 YFSETQ. The V end was cut by 0 bases, the J end by 7 bases, with 10 bases between. The CDR3 is 14 amino acids.

The CDR3 DNA reads as TGTGCCAGCAGCCACGGTCTCCCCAAAGCGGGGGGTCGCGAGACGGATACGCAGTATTTT. Translating it yields CASSHGLPKAGGRETDTQYF. V gene TRBV4-2 combines with J gene TRBJ2-3; 9 bases match TRBD2. This CDR3 region has 20 residues. Germline lookup yields CDR1 LGHNA and CDR2 YNFKEQ. The ends lost 3 bases at V and 6 bases at J; junction bases unmatched: 22.

V and J are TRBV6-1 and TRBJ1-3; D is unresolved. Looked up from germline, CDR1 is MNHNS and CDR2 is SASEGT. The length of the CDR3 is 13 residues. The V end was cut by 7 bases, the J end by 2 bases, with 9 bases between. In DNA form, the CDR3 reads TGTGCCAGCACCCTATATACTGGAAACACCATATATTTT. Its translation is CASTLYTGNTIYF.

This clone was seen a handful of times. The rearrangement uses TRBV28 and TRBJ1-2, with unresolved D. The ends were cut back, 3 bases at V and 0 bases at J, with 8 bases in the middle. The CDR3 is made up of 14 amino acids. Germline-derived CDR1 and CDR2 are MDHEN and SYDVKM. CDR3 amino acids: CASSFPQSNYGYTF. In nucleotides, the CDR3 is TGTGCCAGCAGTTTCCCACAGTCTAACTATGGCTACACCTTC.

The J gene is TRBJ1-4, the V gene TRBV19, with TRBD1 matching over 8 bases. The V gene end was trimmed by 3 bases and the J gene end by 2 bases; junction bases not matched to a gene: 2. Germline assignment: CDR1 LNHDA and CDR2 SQIVND (reference sequence). The CDR3 spans 15 residues. CDR3 region: CASSMDRATNEKLFF. For the CDR3, the DNA is TGTGCCAGTAGTATGGACAGGGCTACTAATGAAAAACTGTTTTTT.

The V call is TRBV19, the J call TRBJ2-6, with a weak D call TRBD2 (6 bases). Germline V gene sequence: CDR1 LNHDA, CDR2 SQIVND (reference sequence). V lost 5 bases and J 4 bases, leaving 15 bases between the germline ends. The CDR3 runs to 16 residues. The CDR3 spells CASSLWAGRGANVLTF. In DNA, the CDR3 is TGTGCCAGTAGTCTTTGGGCGGGGCGAGGGGCCAACGTCCTGACTTTC.